The source of this TCR beta chain is a study of blood T cells in healthy people across ages. Findings and caveats of the study: Per-million-T-cell TCR beta diversity fell roughly linearly with age. Donor CMV status, an unknown factor, possibly confounded changes in expanded clonotypes. Compared with aged donors, long-lived donors showed fewer expanded clones, suggesting selection.

This CDR3 has 17 residues. Germline CDR1 is DFQATT and CDR2 is SNEGSKA (reference sequence). With 0 bases clipped from V and 7 bases from J, the junction kept 15 bases outside the gene matches. With regard to this clonotype: Its antigen is still unknown.

PCR was performed a second time for about 7 to 11 cycles using a sample-barcoded 5' primer and a J-beta primer mix. The yield of each sample was at least 2.5 million CDR3-containing paired-end reads. In TCRdb, the 5' RACE reads were re-called with MiXCR into one record per CDR3 protein. The sample consists of approximately 800,000 distinct CDR3 sequences, around three fifths of them appearing once. The sequence was collected from a man in his forties or fifties in good health. The sample taken for sequencing was blood. This rearrangement joins TRBV20-1 to TRBJ2-3; 8 bases line up with TRBD2. CDR3 region: CSARDFGGGRPRNTQYF. DNA of the CDR3: TGCAGTGCTAGAGATTTTGGCGGGGGGCGACCTAGGAATACGCAGTATTTT.